Detailed here is one TCR beta chain. The sample is drawn from a study of shared clonotypes between healthy human individuals. Overall study context: Per-donor plates numbered three CD4 naive, three CD4 memory, two CD8 naive and one CD8 memory.

The repertoire was sequenced with immunoSEQ multiplex PCR; TCRdb's copy has only in-frame clones and lacks some. The table shows 740,000 or so clones, with 73% occurring only once. Naive CD45RA+ and memory CD45RA-negative subsets were split from CD4+ cells. Germline CDR1 and CDR2: SGHDT and YYEEEE. CDR3 size: 15 residues. Trimming took 3 bases from V and 8 from J, leaving 17 bases between them. The chain has TRBV5-6 and TRBJ1-4; no clear D. The clonotype originates from a woman aged 30 to 39 in good health. The sequenced sample was memory CD4+ T cells sorted from blood. Described subset: CD45RA-negative fraction. The CDR3 protein is CASSSPEDPGEKLFF. The CDR3 DNA is TGTGCCAGCAGCTCTCCGGAGGACCCGGGGGAAAAACTGTTTTTT.